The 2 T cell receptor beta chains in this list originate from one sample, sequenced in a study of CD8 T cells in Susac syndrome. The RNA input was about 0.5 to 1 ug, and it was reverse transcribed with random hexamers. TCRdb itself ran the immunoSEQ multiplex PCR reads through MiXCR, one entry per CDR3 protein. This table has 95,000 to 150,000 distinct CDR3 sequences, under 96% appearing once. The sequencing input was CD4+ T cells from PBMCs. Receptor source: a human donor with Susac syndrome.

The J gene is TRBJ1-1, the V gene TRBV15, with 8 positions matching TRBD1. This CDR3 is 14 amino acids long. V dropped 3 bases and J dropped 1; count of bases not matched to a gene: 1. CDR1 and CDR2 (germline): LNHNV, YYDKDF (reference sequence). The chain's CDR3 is CATSRDRANTEAFF. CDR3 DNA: TGTGCCACCAGCAGGGACAGGGCGAACACTGAAGCTTTCTTT.

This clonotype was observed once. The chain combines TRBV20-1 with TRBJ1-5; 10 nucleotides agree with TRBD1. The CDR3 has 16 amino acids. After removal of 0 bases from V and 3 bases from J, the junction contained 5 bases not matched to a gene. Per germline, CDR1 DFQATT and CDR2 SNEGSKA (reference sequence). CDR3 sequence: CSARDGTGVPNQPQHF. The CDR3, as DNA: TGCAGTGCTAGAGATGGGACAGGGGTCCCCAATCAGCCCCAGCATTTT.